The rows below give T cell receptor beta chains drawn from one sample of a study of blood T cell repertoires in COVID-19. The data were produced by immunoSEQ multiplex PCR, yet TCRdb's version contains in-frame clones alone and is incomplete. The data contain under 350,000 clones, roughly 90% of them seen just once; the ten biggest clones take up around 1.9%. Specimen: PBMCs or T cells enriched from blood (not recorded which). The receptor set was obtained from a woman in her sixties who had recovered from COVID-19. CDR3s include the opening cysteine and the closing phenylalanine or tryptophan. The order of the fields is D gene, clone size, CDR3 length, V gene, J gene, CDR3 DNA, CDR3 protein. D genes are given only for firm matches. A clone size is listed for some rows: how often the clone was seen (once, few, many), or a class if it is expanded.

D: .
size: .
length: 12
V: TRBV5-6
J: TRBJ2-3
DNA: TGTGCCAGCAGCTCGACTACTTATACGCAGTATTTT
CDR3: CASSSTTYTQYF

D: TRBD1
size: .
length: 16
V: TRBV7-8
J: TRBJ2-2
DNA: TGTGCCAGCAGCACCGTACAGGGGGCTCGGATCGGGGAGCTGTTTTTT
CDR3: CASSTVQGARIGELFF

D: .
size: few
length: 15
V: TRBV7-2
J: TRBJ2-3
DNA: TGTGCCAGCAGCTTAGACGGGGAGAGCACAGATACGCAGTATTTT
CDR3: CASSLDGESTDTQYF

D: .
size: .
length: 13
V: TRBV28
J: TRBJ1-4
DNA: TGTGCCAGCAGTTTAAGGGGCTGGGAAAAACTGTTTTTT
CDR3: CASSLRGWEKLFF

D: .
size: .
length: 11
V: TRBV2
J: TRBJ1-1
DNA: TGTGCCAGCAGTGATAGAACGAAGCTCTGGTTT
CDR3: CASSDRTKLWF

D: TRBD1
size: .
length: 14
V: TRBV5-1
J: TRBJ1-5
DNA: TGCGCCAGCAGCCCCGGGACAGGCGAGAAGCCCCAGCATTTT
CDR3: CASSPGTGEKPQHF

D: TRBD2
size: once
length: 15
V: TRBV19
J: TRBJ2-1
DNA: TGTGCCAGTAGTCAGGGGACTAGCTTATACAATGAGCAGTTCTTC
CDR3: CASSQGTSLYNEQFF

D: .
size: .
length: 13
V: TRBV28
J: TRBJ1-1
DNA: TGTGCCATTGTAAGGACAGCTTACACTGAAGCTTTCTTT
CDR3: CAIVRTAYTEAFF

D: .
size: .
length: 17
V: TRBV28
J: TRBJ2-1
DNA: TGTGCCAGCAGTCCCCACTGGGCCCTCAGCTCCTACAATGAGCAGTTCTTC
CDR3: CASSPHWALSSYNEQFF

D: .
size: .
length: 15
V: TRBV7-3
J: TRBJ1-5
DNA: TGTGCCAGCAGCTTGAGGGCAGGTGAAAATCAGCCCCAGCATTTT
CDR3: CASSLRAGENQPQHF

D: TRBD2
size: .
length: 13
V: TRBV5-1
J: TRBJ2-1
DNA: TGCGCCAGCAGCCGATTAGCGGGGCGCGAGCAGTTCTTC
CDR3: CASSRLAGREQFF

D: .
size: .
length: 14
V: TRBV5-1
J: TRBJ2-3
DNA: TGCGCCAGCAGCTTCTCTTCCCCCACAGATACGCAGTATTTT
CDR3: CASSFSSPTDTQYF

D: TRBD2
size: .
length: 19
V: TRBV3-1/TRBV3-2
J: TRBJ2-3
DNA: TGTGCCAGCAGCCAAGTAGGGACTAGCGGAAGATCTAGCACAGATACGCAGTATTTT
CDR3: CASSQVGTSGRSSTDTQYF

D: .
size: .
length: 14
V: TRBV6-5
J: TRBJ2-7
DNA: TGTGCCAGCAGTCGGGACATCGTCTCCTACGAGCAGTACTTC
CDR3: CASSRDIVSYEQYF

D: .
size: .
length: 19
V: TRBV6-4
J: TRBJ2-2
DNA: TGTGCCAGCAGTGACTCGACGGTTGGTGGCGACAGAGACACCGGGGAGCTGTTTTTT
CDR3: CASSDSTVGGDRDTGELFF

D: TRBD2
size: many
length: 13
V: TRBV6-4
J: TRBJ2-3
DNA: TGTGCCAGCAGTGAAGCGGGGACAGATACGCAGTATTTT
CDR3: CASSEAGTDTQYF

D: .
size: few
length: 17
V: TRBV27
J: TRBJ1-6
DNA: TGTGCCAGCAGTTCAGGTGGTACGACCTCCTGGAATTCACCCCTCCACTTT
CDR3: CASSSGGTTSWNSPLHF

D: .
size: .
length: 13
V: TRBV6-5
J: TRBJ2-1
DNA: TGTGCCAGCAGTTACCCGGGTTCGAATGAGCAGTTCTTC
CDR3: CASSYPGSNEQFF

D: .
size: .
length: 14
V: TRBV19
J: TRBJ1-1
DNA: TGTGCCAGTAGCCCCTCAGCGGGAAACACTGAAGCTTTCTTT
CDR3: CASSPSAGNTEAFF

D: .
size: .
length: 15
V: TRBV9
J: TRBJ2-1
DNA: TGTGCCAGCAGCGTAGGTGGCGGCTCCTACAATGAGCAGTTCTTC
CDR3: CASSVGGGSYNEQFF

D: .
size: few
length: 16
V: TRBV9
J: TRBJ1-3
DNA: TGTGCCAGCAGCTTCTCCCCTCTTAACTCTGGAAACACCATATATTTT
CDR3: CASSFSPLNSGNTIYF

D: .
size: .
length: 13
V: TRBV11-1
J: TRBJ1-1
DNA: TGTGCCAGCAGCTTAGCGCGGGGGACTGAAGCTTTCTTT
CDR3: CASSLARGTEAFF

D: TRBD2
size: .
length: 15
V: TRBV24-1
J: TRBJ2-2
DNA: TGTGCCACCGGGACTAGCGGGACGAACACCGGGGAGCTGTTTTTT
CDR3: CATGTSGTNTGELFF

D: .
size: .
length: 15
V: TRBV19
J: TRBJ1-5
DNA: TGTGCCAGTAGTAGGGGGGACCGATACAATCAGCCCCAGCATTTT
CDR3: CASSRGDRYNQPQHF

D: .
size: .
length: 13
V: TRBV2
J: TRBJ1-1
DNA: TGTGCCAGCAGTGATAGGGGTATCACTGAAGCTTTCTTT
CDR3: CASSDRGITEAFF

D: TRBD1
size: .
length: 15
V: TRBV11-2
J: TRBJ1-6
DNA: TGTGCCAGCAGCTTAAATCCACAGGGGGAATCACCCCTCCACTTT
CDR3: CASSLNPQGESPLHF

D: .
size: .
length: 11
V: TRBV28
J: TRBJ1-2
DNA: TGTGCCAGCAGCCGTAACTATGGCTACACCTTC
CDR3: CASSRNYGYTF

D: .
size: .
length: 17
V: TRBV9
J: TRBJ2-1
DNA: TGTGCCAGCAGCGTAAGTCTGTGGATAGCGTCCTCCAATGAGCAGTTCTTC
CDR3: CASSVSLWIASSNEQFF

D: .
size: .
length: 14
V: TRBV13
J: TRBJ1-2
DNA: TGTGCCAGCAGCCGGTACGGGGGAAACTATGGCTACACCTTC
CDR3: CASSRYGGNYGYTF

D: .
size: .
length: 17
V: TRBV3-1/TRBV3-2
J: TRBJ2-7
DNA: TGTGCCAGCAGCCAAAATCGGGGGACCAGTTGGGGATACGAGCAGTACTTC
CDR3: CASSQNRGTSWGYEQYF

D: TRBD1
size: .
length: 16
V: TRBV3-1/TRBV3-2
J: TRBJ2-5
DNA: TGTGCCAGCAGCCCGACCACCGGACAGGGAAAAGAGACCCAGTACTTC
CDR3: CASSPTTGQGKETQYF

D: TRBD2
size: once
length: 14
V: TRBV6-6
J: TRBJ2-1
DNA: TGTGCCAGCATTACTAGCGGGAGCTACAATGAGCAGTTCTTC
CDR3: CASITSGSYNEQFF

D: .
size: .
length: 13
V: TRBV28
J: TRBJ1-2
DNA: TGTGCCAGCAGCTTGGGGGTGGAGGGCAGCTACACCTTC
CDR3: CASSLGVEGSYTF

D: .
size: .
length: 14
V: TRBV9
J: TRBJ2-3
DNA: TGTGCCAGCGCCCGGGACTTCGGCACAGATACGCAGTATTTT
CDR3: CASARDFGTDTQYF

D: .
size: .
length: 13
V: TRBV2
J: TRBJ2-7
DNA: TGTGCCAGCAGTATAGGACTTGTCCCCGAGCAGTACTTC
CDR3: CASSIGLVPEQYF

D: TRBD1
size: .
length: 14
V: TRBV25-1
J: TRBJ1-2
DNA: TGTGCCAGCAGTGCCCAGGGGGCGAGGAATGGCTACACCTTC
CDR3: CASSAQGARNGYTF

D: .
size: .
length: 18
V: TRBV3-1/TRBV3-2
J: TRBJ2-1
DNA: TGTGCCAGCAGCCAAGATCCTATGCGGCAGGGCAATAACAATGAGCAGTTCTTC
CDR3: CASSQDPMRQGNNNEQFF

D: .
size: .
length: 13
V: TRBV5-4
J: TRBJ2-3
DNA: TGTGCCAGCAGCTTAGAGGGTACAGATACGCAGTATTTT
CDR3: CASSLEGTDTQYF

D: .
size: .
length: 15
V: TRBV19
J: TRBJ1-1
DNA: TGTGCCAGTAGTATGGTGTCAGGGTTCGGCACTGAAGCTTTCTTT
CDR3: CASSMVSGFGTEAFF

D: TRBD2
size: few
length: 13
V: TRBV28
J: TRBJ2-7
DNA: TGTGCCAGCAGAGGCGGGAGGGCTAAAGAGCAGTACTTC
CDR3: CASRGGRAKEQYF

D: .
size: .
length: 15
V: TRBV30
J: TRBJ1-4
DNA: TGTGCCTGGAGTGTAGGGGCCACCCCTAATGAAAAACTGTTTTTT
CDR3: CAWSVGATPNEKLFF